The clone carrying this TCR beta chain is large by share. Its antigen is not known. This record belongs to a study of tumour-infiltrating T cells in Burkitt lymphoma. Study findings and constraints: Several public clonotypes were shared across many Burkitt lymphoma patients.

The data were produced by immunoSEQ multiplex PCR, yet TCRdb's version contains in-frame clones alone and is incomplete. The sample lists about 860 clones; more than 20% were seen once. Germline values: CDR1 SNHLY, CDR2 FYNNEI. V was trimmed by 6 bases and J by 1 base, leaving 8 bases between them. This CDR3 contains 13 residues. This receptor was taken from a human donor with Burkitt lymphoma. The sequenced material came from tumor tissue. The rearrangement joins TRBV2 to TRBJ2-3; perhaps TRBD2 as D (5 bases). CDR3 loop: CASRLGGTDTQYF. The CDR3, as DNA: TGTGCCAGCAGGCTCGGGGGCACAGATACGCAGTATTTT.